The 5 T cell receptor beta chains reported below all come from one sample, sequenced in a study of shared clonotypes between healthy human individuals. The repertoire was sequenced with immunoSEQ multiplex PCR; TCRdb's copy has only in-frame clones and lacks some. Found here are over 2 million clones, 95% of them singletons; the top ten hold 0.1% to 0.15%. The sequencing sample was made of naive CD4+ T cells sorted from blood. The subset was: CD45RA+ positively selected. The source is a man younger than 35 in good health.

The chain joins TRBV30 to TRBJ2-7; D gene ambiguous. V was trimmed by 2 bases and J by 2 bases, leaving 16 bases between them. There are 15 residues in the CDR3. Germline V gene sequence: CDR1 GTSNPN, CDR2 SVGIG (reference sequence). The CDR3 nucleotides are TGTGCCTGGAGTCGTTCCTTCTCGGTTCCCTACGAGCAGTACTTC. As protein: CAWSRSFSVPYEQYF.

Details on this clone: The sample carries other DNA sequences with the same CDR3. The V call is TRBV5-6, the J call TRBJ1-3; D remains unclear. This CDR3 is 15 amino acids long. The germline V gene has CDR1 SGHDT and CDR2 YYEEEE. V was trimmed by 1 base and J by 0 bases, leaving 8 bases between them. DNA of the CDR3: TGTGCCAGCAGCTTGAGAGGGAACTCTGGAAACACCATATATTTT. This sequence encodes CASSLRGNSGNTIYF.

CDR3 in amino acids: CASSPGGLQGLIAGELFF. The CDR3 bases are TGTGCCAGCAGCCCCGGGGGACTACAGGGGTTAATTGCCGGGGAGCTGTTTTTT. The rearrangement joins TRBV7-2 to TRBJ2-2, with D perhaps matching TRBD1 or TRBD2 (7 bases each). Germline assignment: CDR1 SGHTA and CDR2 FQGNSA. The CDR3 consists of 18 residues. With 5 bases removed from V and 6 bases from J, the gap between germline ends came to 25 bases.

This clone came up once. V and J are TRBV29-1 and TRBJ1-1; 7 bases are shared with TRBD1. The CDR3 loop spans 13 amino acids. Germline trimming cut 5 bases from V and 0 bases from J; bases unmatched to any gene: 3. Germline V CDR1 and CDR2: SQVTM, ANQGSEA. The CDR3: CSVNRGMNTEAFF. Here the CDR3 DNA reads TGCAGCGTTAACAGGGGTATGAACACTGAAGCTTTCTTT.

The V and J genes are TRBV7-9 and TRBJ2-7; 8 bases align to TRBD1. V trimming: 7 bases; J trimming: 6 bases; junction bases outside the gene matches: 8. The CDR3 contains 13 residues. Germline V gives CDR1 SEHNR, CDR2 FQNEAQ (reference sequence). The CDR3 region is CASIPTGVGEQYF. The CDR3, as DNA: TGTGCCAGCATCCCGACAGGGGTTGGCGAGCAGTACTTC.